A selection of T cell receptor beta chains follows, all from one sample in a study of blood T cell repertoires in COVID-19. Sequenced by immunoSEQ multiplex PCR; TCRdb stores in-frame clones only, minus some. The sample lists 200,000 to 250,000 clones, roughly 85% occurring once. The material sequenced was peripheral blood. The receptors here all came from a man aged 25 to 40 who had recovered from COVID-19. CDR3s include the opening cysteine and the closing phenylalanine or tryptophan. The D gene is left open where the match is weak. The size entry is marked missing in some rows and otherwise reads once, few, many or a size class.

clone_size: many
d_call: NA
j_call: TRBJ2-7
v_call: TRBV5-8
cdr3_nt: TGTGCCAGCAGATTGACCGGCGAGCAGTACTTC
cdr3_aa: CASRLTGEQYF

clone_size: NA
d_call: NA
j_call: TRBJ2-1
v_call: TRBV4-1
cdr3_nt: TGCGCCAGCAGCTCTGTCCCCGGCTCGGGGTTAGGTGGCAATGAGCAGTTCTTC
cdr3_aa: CASSSVPGSGLGGNEQFF

clone_size: once
d_call: NA
j_call: TRBJ1-4
v_call: TRBV19
cdr3_nt: TGTGCCAGTAGTAGCCGCCAGGCCGCTGCAACTAATGAAAAACTGTTTTTT
cdr3_aa: CASSSRQAAATNEKLFF

clone_size: NA
d_call: TRBD1
j_call: TRBJ1-2
v_call: TRBV27
cdr3_nt: TGTGCCAGCGGGGGACAGGTCTATGGCTACACCTTC
cdr3_aa: CASGGQVYGYTF

clone_size: NA
d_call: NA
j_call: TRBJ1-5
v_call: TRBV7-9
cdr3_nt: TGTGCCAGCAGCTTGGGGGGTCAGCCCCAGCATTTT
cdr3_aa: CASSLGGQPQHF

clone_size: once
d_call: TRBD2
j_call: TRBJ2-3
v_call: TRBV2
cdr3_nt: TGTGCCAGCAGTTTGAGCGGGGGGACAGATACGCAGTATTTT
cdr3_aa: CASSLSGGTDTQYF

clone_size: NA
d_call: NA
j_call: TRBJ1-3
v_call: TRBV19
cdr3_nt: TGTGCCAGTAGTATGGCCCGGGACGGGGGGGCAGCTGGAAACACCATATATTTT
cdr3_aa: CASSMARDGGAAGNTIYF

clone_size: NA
d_call: TRBD1
j_call: TRBJ1-1
v_call: TRBV9
cdr3_nt: TGTGCCAGCAGCGAAGGGGACAGGGGAGGCTTAAACACTGAAGCTTTCTTT
cdr3_aa: CASSEGDRGGLNTEAFF

clone_size: NA
d_call: TRBD2
j_call: TRBJ2-5
v_call: TRBV4-3
cdr3_nt: TGCGCCAGCAGCTCTGGACTAGCGGGGGGGCAGTACCAAGAGACCCAGTACTTC
cdr3_aa: CASSSGLAGGQYQETQYF

clone_size: NA
d_call: NA
j_call: TRBJ2-7
v_call: TRBV10-3
cdr3_nt: TGTGCCATCAGTGAGTTGGTTGAGGGCCCCGGGCACTACGAGCAGTACTTC
cdr3_aa: CAISELVEGPGHYEQYF

clone_size: NA
d_call: NA
j_call: TRBJ1-2
v_call: TRBV7-2
cdr3_nt: TGTGCCAGCAGCCGTTACAGAGAGATCTATGGCTACACCTTC
cdr3_aa: CASSRYREIYGYTF

clone_size: once
d_call: TRBD1
j_call: TRBJ1-4
v_call: TRBV5-6
cdr3_nt: TGTGCCAGCAGCGTGAGACAGGGGAGAGAAAAACTGTTTTTT
cdr3_aa: CASSVRQGREKLFF

clone_size: NA
d_call: NA
j_call: TRBJ2-1
v_call: TRBV11-3
cdr3_nt: TGTGCCAGCAGCCGGGGGATAGCGTTTGAGCAGTTCTTC
cdr3_aa: CASSRGIAFEQFF

clone_size: NA
d_call: TRBD1
j_call: TRBJ2-1
v_call: TRBV11-3
cdr3_nt: TGTGCCAGCAGCGCCCCCGGGGACAGGGGGCTCAATGAGCAGTTCTTC
cdr3_aa: CASSAPGDRGLNEQFF

clone_size: NA
d_call: NA
j_call: TRBJ2-7
v_call: TRBV10-3
cdr3_nt: TGTGCCATCAGTCGTGAGACAGCCTACGAGCAGTACTTC
cdr3_aa: CAISRETAYEQYF

clone_size: few
d_call: TRBD2
j_call: TRBJ2-2
v_call: TRBV5-4
cdr3_nt: TGTGCCAGCAGCTCTCCAATACGTAGCGGGGGGAACACCGGGGAGCTGTTTTTT
cdr3_aa: CASSSPIRSGGNTGELFF

clone_size: NA
d_call: TRBD1
j_call: TRBJ1-3
v_call: TRBV9
cdr3_nt: TGTGCCAGCAGCGCCTTATACGGGACAGCCACTGGAAACACCATATATTTT
cdr3_aa: CASSALYGTATGNTIYF

clone_size: NA
d_call: NA
j_call: TRBJ2-3
v_call: TRBV4-2
cdr3_nt: TGTGCCAGCAGCCCCCTATGGGGGGGCACAGATACGCAGTATTTT
cdr3_aa: CASSPLWGGTDTQYF

clone_size: NA
d_call: NA
j_call: TRBJ2-3
v_call: TRBV10-1
cdr3_nt: TGCGCCAGCAGTGATGAGCCAGATACGCAGTATTTT
cdr3_aa: CASSDEPDTQYF

clone_size: NA
d_call: TRBD1
j_call: TRBJ1-1
v_call: TRBV5-1
cdr3_nt: TGCGCCAGCAGCTTGGGGGACAGAGAGGGAGCTTTCTTT
cdr3_aa: CASSLGDREGAFF

clone_size: NA
d_call: NA
j_call: TRBJ1-6
v_call: TRBV3-1/TRBV3-2
cdr3_nt: TGTGCCAGCAGCCAATTTGGCAGAAGCTCCTATAATTCACCCCTCCACTTT
cdr3_aa: CASSQFGRSSYNSPLHF

clone_size: NA
d_call: NA
j_call: TRBJ2-7
v_call: TRBV11-2
cdr3_nt: TGTGCCAGCAGCTTAACCCCCAACCGAGGGGAGCAGTACTTC
cdr3_aa: CASSLTPNRGEQYF

clone_size: NA
d_call: NA
j_call: TRBJ2-3
v_call: TRBV5-6
cdr3_nt: TGTGCCAGCCGAGGTAGGTCGGGAAACACAGATACGCAGTATTTT
cdr3_aa: CASRGRSGNTDTQYF

clone_size: NA
d_call: NA
j_call: TRBJ2-1
v_call: TRBV19
cdr3_nt: TGTGCCAGTAGTATAGAGCCCGACCGAATTCGGGCCTACAATGAGCAGTTCTTC
cdr3_aa: CASSIEPDRIRAYNEQFF

clone_size: NA
d_call: TRBD1
j_call: TRBJ2-7
v_call: TRBV5-1
cdr3_nt: TGCGCCAGCAGCTGGACAGGGACAGGACCCTACGAGCAGTACTTC
cdr3_aa: CASSWTGTGPYEQYF

clone_size: NA
d_call: NA
j_call: TRBJ1-5
v_call: TRBV10-2
cdr3_nt: TGCGCCAGCCTTCCAACAGATGGCAATCAGCCCCAGCATTTT
cdr3_aa: CASLPTDGNQPQHF

clone_size: few
d_call: NA
j_call: TRBJ1-4
v_call: TRBV7-9
cdr3_nt: TGTGCCAGCAGCCCCTTTGGGGAAGGGAGTGAAAAACTGTTTTTT
cdr3_aa: CASSPFGEGSEKLFF

clone_size: NA
d_call: NA
j_call: TRBJ2-1
v_call: TRBV10-3
cdr3_nt: TGTGCCGCCCTCGGGGGAGTCCCGCTTGAGCAGTTCTTC
cdr3_aa: CAALGGVPLEQFF

clone_size: few
d_call: NA
j_call: TRBJ1-5
v_call: TRBV21-1
cdr3_nt: TGTGCCAGCAGCAAAGGAGGGGGCAGGGACGGGTTCTATAGCAATCAGCCCCAGCATTTT
cdr3_aa: CASSKGGGRDGFYSNQPQHF

clone_size: NA
d_call: NA
j_call: TRBJ1-2
v_call: TRBV10-3
cdr3_nt: TGTGCCATCAGTGAGTCGGTTACATCTTCCTATGGCTACACCTTC
cdr3_aa: CAISESVTSSYGYTF